The 2 T cell receptor beta chains in this list originate from one sample, sequenced in a study of T cell responses to AZD1222 COVID-19 vaccine. Sequencing was performed with immunoSEQ multiplex PCR; in TCRdb, only in-frame clones are kept and a portion is missing. The sample lists about 150,000 clones; around nine tenths were seen once. This sample comprised peripheral blood, obtained on day 0 of AZD1222 vaccination. These receptors were obtained from an adult in good health.

The chain links TRBV2 to TRBJ1-2; D is perhaps TRBD1 (5 bases). Germline V CDR1 and CDR2: SNHLY, FYNNEI. V lost 6 bases, J lost 2 bases, and 13 bases lay in between. The CDR3 spans 14 residues. CDR3 sequence (DNA): TGTGCCAGCAGATTGACAGAAACCAACTATGGCTACACCTTC. Translation gives CASRLTETNYGYTF. Using reference TRBV2 and TRBJ1-2 for the parts outside the CDR3, the full variable domain is EPEVTQTPSHQVTQMGQEVILRCVPISNHLYFYWYRQILGQKVEFLVSFYNNEISEKSEIFDDQFSVERPDGSNFTLKIRSTKLEDSAMYFCASRLTETNYGYTFGSGTRLTVV.

V gene TRBV30 combines with J gene TRBJ2-7, with a weak D call TRBD1 (6 bases). CDR1 and CDR2 from the germline V gene are GTSNPN and SVGIG (reference sequence). Deletions cut 2 bases from V and 4 bases from J, with 6 bases between. The CDR3 runs to 11 residues. CDR3: CAWSTGYEQYF. CDR3 nucleotide sequence: TGTGCCTGGAGTACAGGGTACGAGCAGTACTTC.